This note documents a single TCR beta chain sequence. The antigen is not known. Time point: week 35, safety follow-up. Vaccination used 300 ug of mutant IDH1 20-mer peptide per dose, with topical imiquimod. Assay: immunoSEQ multiplex PCR; the TCRdb copy retains only in-frame clones and omits some. The sample lists about 69,000 clones, around nine tenths occurring once. This entry belongs to a study of a mutant IDH1 vaccine in newly diagnosed glioma. Study-level information: With temozolomide cycles, or 4-6 weeks after radiotherapy alone, vaccination was started.

Germline loops: CDR1 MNHNS, CDR2 SASEGT. Deletions cut 3 bases from V and 0 bases from J, with 5 bases between. The CDR3 length is 13 residues. The TCR sequence derives from a man in his thirties or forties with glioma. This material consisted of PBMCs, taken from a glioma patient whose treatment included an IDH1 peptide vaccine. The chain couples TRBV6-1 to TRBJ1-2, with D unresolved. The CDR3 protein is CASSDGANYGYTF. The CDR3 DNA is TGTGCCAGCAGTGACGGTGCTAACTATGGCTACACCTTC.